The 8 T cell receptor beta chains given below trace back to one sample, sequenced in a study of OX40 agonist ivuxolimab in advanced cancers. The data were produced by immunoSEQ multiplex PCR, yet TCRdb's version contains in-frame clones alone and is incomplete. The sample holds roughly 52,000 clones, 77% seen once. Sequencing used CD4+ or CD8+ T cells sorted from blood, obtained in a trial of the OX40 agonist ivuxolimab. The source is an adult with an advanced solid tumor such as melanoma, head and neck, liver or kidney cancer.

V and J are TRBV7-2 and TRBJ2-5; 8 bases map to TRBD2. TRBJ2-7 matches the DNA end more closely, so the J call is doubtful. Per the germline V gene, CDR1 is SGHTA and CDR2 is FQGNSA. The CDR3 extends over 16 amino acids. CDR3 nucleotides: TGTGCCAGCAGCATTTCTAGCGGGCCCAGCTCCTACGAGCAGTACTTC. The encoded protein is CASSISSGPSSYEQYF.

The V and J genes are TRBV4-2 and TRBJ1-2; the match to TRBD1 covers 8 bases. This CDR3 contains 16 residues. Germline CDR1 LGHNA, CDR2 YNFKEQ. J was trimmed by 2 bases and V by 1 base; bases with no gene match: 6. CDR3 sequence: CASSQGSTGGNYGYTF. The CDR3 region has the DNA TGTGCCAGCAGCCAAGGCAGCACAGGGGGAAACTATGGCTACACCTTC.

CDR3 in amino acids: CASSSGITEAFF. CDR3 bases: TGCGCCAGCAGCTCCGGTATCACTGAAGCTTTCTTT. The chain couples TRBV5-1 to TRBJ1-1; no firm D call. The CDR3 has 12 residues. Deletions cut 3 bases from V and 4 bases from J, with 7 bases between. In germline, CDR1 is SGHRS, CDR2 YFSETQ.

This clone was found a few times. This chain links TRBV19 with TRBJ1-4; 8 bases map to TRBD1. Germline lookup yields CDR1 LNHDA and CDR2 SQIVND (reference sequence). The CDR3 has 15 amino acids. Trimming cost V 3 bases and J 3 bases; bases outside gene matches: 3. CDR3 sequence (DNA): TGTGCCAGTAGTATCCCGGACAGGGCTAATGAAAAACTGTTTTTT. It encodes CASSIPDRANEKLFF. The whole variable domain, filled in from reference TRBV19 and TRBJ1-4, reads DGGITQSPKYLFRKEGQNVTLSCEQNLNHDAMYWYRQDPGQGLRLIYYSQIVNDFQKGDIAEGYSVSREKKESFPLTVTSAQKNPTAFYLCASSIPDRANEKLFFGSGTQLSVL.

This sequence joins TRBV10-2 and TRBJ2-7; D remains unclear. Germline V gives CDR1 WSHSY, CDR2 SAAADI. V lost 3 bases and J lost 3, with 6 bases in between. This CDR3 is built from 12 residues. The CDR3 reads CASSDSHYEQYF. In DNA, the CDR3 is TGCGCCAGCAGTGACAGTCACTACGAGCAGTACTTC.

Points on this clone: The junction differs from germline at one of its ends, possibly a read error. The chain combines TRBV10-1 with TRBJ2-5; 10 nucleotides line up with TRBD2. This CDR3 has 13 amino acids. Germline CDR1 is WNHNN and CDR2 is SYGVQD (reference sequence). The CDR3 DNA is TGCGTCAGCAGCGGGGGGGACCGAGGGACCCAGTACTTC. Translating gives CVSSGGDRGTQYF.

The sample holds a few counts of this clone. The CDR3 protein is CAWGYLQETQYF. CDR3 DNA sequence: TGTGCCTGGGGGTACCTCCAAGAGACCCAGTACTTC. This rearrangement joins TRBV30 to TRBJ2-5; D is unresolved. The CDR3 sequence is 12 residues long. CDR1 is GTSNPN and CDR2 is SVGIG in the germline V gene (reference sequence). V lost 5 bases to trimming and J lost 1 base, with 8 bases between them.

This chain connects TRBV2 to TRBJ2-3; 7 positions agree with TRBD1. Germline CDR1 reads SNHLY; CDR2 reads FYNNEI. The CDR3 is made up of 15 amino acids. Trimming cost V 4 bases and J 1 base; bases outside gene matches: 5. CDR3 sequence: CASSGQGLGTDTQYF. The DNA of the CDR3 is TGTGCCAGCAGTGGACAGGGCCTGGGCACAGATACGCAGTATTTT. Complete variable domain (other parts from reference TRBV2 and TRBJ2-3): EPEVTQTPSHQVTQMGQEVILRCVPISNHLYFYWYRQILGQKVEFLVSFYNNEISEKSEIFDDQFSVERPDGSNFTLKIRSTKLEDSAMYFCASSGQGLGTDTQYFGPGTRLTVL.